This is a list of T cell receptor beta chains from one sample in a study of metastatic and nonmetastatic thyroid tumors. TCRdb reprocessed the PCR reads via MiXCR. The sample yields 30,000 to 35,000 clones, 35% seen once. The sample comprised tumor tissue. All receptors derive from a female donor with papillary thyroid cancer or a benign thyroid nodule (not recorded which). Some clones in this sample may be carry-over from other donors' samples. CDR3s include the opening cysteine and the closing phenylalanine or tryptophan. Fields, in order: J gene, clone size, D gene, V gene, CDR3 DNA, CDR3 protein. D genes are given only for firm matches. Expanded clones are given a class, and other clones once, few, many or no size at all.

TRBJ2-5,.,.,TRBV7-2,TGTGCCAGCGGTTCGGCAGAGACCCAGTACTTC,CASGSAETQYF
TRBJ2-1,many,.,TRBV6-5,TGTGCCAGCAGTTACTCGACGGTAGGGAGAAATGAGCAGTTCTTC,CASSYSTVGRNEQFF
TRBJ2-7,few,.,TRBV6-1,TGTGCCAGCGGACAGTACTACGAGCAGTACTTC,CASGQYYEQYF
TRBJ2-1,.,TRBD2,TRBV9,TGTGCCAGCAGCGTAGCGGGAGGGTTTCCTAACAATGAGCAGTTCTTC,CASSVAGGFPNNEQFF
TRBJ1-4,.,TRBD1,TRBV12-3/TRBV12-4,TGTGCCGGCATCCCGGGACAGGGTACGGGAAAACTGTTTTTT,CAGIPGQGTGKLFF
TRBJ2-2,.,.,TRBV28,TGTGCCAGCAGTCCGGGGTTCGGGGAGCTGTTTTTT,CASSPGFGELFF
TRBJ2-7,few,TRBD1,TRBV19,TGTGCCAGTAGTCCCGACAGGGGGGACCTTAGGGAGCAGTACTTC,CASSPDRGDLREQYF
TRBJ2-2,.,TRBD2,TRBV24-1,TGTGCCACCAGTGAACTAGCGGGAGGTGACACCGGGGAGCTGTTTTTT,CATSELAGGDTGELFF
TRBJ1-2,.,.,TRBV12-3/TRBV12-4,.,CASSSSAILFYGYTF
TRBJ1-5,.,TRBD1,TRBV3-1,TGTGCCAGCAGCCAAGCCGACAGGGGTTATAGCAATCAGCCCCAGCATTTT,CASSQADRGYSNQPQHF
TRBJ2-1,.,TRBD2,TRBV11-2,TGTGCCAGCAGCTCCTATCTTAGCGGGAGGGCCAGTGAGCAGTTCTTC,CASSSYLSGRASEQFF
TRBJ2-5,few,TRBD2,TRBV6-1,TGTGCCACAACGGAGCGGATTGGGACTACACAAGAGACCCAGTACTTC,CATTERIGTTQETQYF
TRBJ2-7,many,TRBD1,TRBV6-2/TRBV6-3,TGTGCCAGCAGTTACCCGACAGGGGCATCCTACGAGCAGTACTTC,CASSYPTGASYEQYF
TRBJ2-1,.,.,TRBV3-1,TGTGCCAGCAGCCAAGAGTGGGGCGGACGGGATGAGCAGTTCTTC,CASSQEWGGRDEQFF
TRBJ1-2,.,.,TRBV28,TGTGCCAGCAGCCACCCAGGGTATGGCTACACCTTC,CASSHPGYGYTF
TRBJ2-7,few,TRBD1,TRBV27,TGTGCCAGCAGTTTAGACTGGGACAGGTTATACGAGCAGTACTTC,CASSLDWDRLYEQYF
TRBJ1-2,.,.,TRBV3-1,TGTGCCAGCAGCCAAAGGGGTAACTATGGCTACACCTTC,CASSQRGNYGYTF